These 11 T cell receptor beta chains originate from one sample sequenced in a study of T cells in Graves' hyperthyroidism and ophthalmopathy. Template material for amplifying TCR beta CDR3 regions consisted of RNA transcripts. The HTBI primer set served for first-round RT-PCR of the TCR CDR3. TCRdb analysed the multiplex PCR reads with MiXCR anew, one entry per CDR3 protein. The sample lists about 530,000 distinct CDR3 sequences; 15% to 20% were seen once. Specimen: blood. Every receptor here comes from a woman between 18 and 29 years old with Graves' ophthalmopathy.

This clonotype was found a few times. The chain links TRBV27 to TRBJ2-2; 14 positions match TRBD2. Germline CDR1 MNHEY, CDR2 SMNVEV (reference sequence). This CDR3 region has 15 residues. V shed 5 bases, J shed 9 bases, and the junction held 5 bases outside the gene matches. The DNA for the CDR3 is TGTGCCAGCAGTCGACTAGCGGGGGGGTTTCGGGAGCTGTTTTTT. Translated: CASSRLAGGFRELFF.

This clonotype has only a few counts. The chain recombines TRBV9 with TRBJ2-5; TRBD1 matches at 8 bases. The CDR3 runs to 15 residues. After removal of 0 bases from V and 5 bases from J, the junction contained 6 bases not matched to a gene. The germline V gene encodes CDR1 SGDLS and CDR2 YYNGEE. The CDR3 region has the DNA TGTGCCAGCAGCGTAGAACAGGGGGAGAGGGAGACCCAGTACTTC. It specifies CASSVEQGERETQYF.

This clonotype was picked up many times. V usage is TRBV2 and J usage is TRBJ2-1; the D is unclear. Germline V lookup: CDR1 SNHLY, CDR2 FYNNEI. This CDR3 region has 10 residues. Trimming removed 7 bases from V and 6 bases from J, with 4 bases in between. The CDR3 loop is CASIANEQFF. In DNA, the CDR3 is TGTGCCAGCATTGCCAATGAGCAGTTCTTC.

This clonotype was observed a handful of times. Here the CDR3 DNA reads TGTGCCAGCAGCTTGATTAGCGGGGGGGAGCAGTACTTC. Its translation: CASSLISGGEQYF. V usage is TRBV11-2 and J usage is TRBJ2-7, with 10 bases fitting TRBD2. V lost 3 bases and J lost 7; bases outside the gene matches: 3. From germline, CDR1 is SGHAT and CDR2 FQNNGV. This CDR3 is 13 amino acids long.

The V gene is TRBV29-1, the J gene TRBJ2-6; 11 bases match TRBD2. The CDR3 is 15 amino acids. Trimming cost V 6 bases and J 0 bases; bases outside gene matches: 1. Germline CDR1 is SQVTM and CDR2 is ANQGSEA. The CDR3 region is CSVGTSGSGANVLTF. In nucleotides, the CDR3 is TGCAGCGTAGGGACTAGCGGCTCTGGGGCCAACGTCCTGACTTTC.

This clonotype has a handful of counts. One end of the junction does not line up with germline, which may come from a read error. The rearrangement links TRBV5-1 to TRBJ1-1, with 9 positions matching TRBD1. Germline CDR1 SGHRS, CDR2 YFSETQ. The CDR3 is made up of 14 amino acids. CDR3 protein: CASSRQGGNTEAFF. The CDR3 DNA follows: TGTGCCAGCTCACGACAGGGGGGAAACACTGAAGCTTTCTTT.

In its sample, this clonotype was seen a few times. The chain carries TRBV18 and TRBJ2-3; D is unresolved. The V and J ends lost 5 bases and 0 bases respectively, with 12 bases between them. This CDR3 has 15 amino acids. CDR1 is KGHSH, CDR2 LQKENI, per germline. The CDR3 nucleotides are TGTGCCAGCTCAGGGGAAGGGATTAGCACAGATACGCAGTATTTT. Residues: CASSGEGISTDTQYF.

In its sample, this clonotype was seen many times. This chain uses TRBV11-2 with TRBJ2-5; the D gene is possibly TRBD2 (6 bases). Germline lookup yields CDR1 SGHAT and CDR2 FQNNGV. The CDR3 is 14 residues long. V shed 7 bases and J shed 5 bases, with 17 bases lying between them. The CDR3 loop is CASTPAGYGETQYF. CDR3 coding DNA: TGTGCCAGCACCCCAGCGGGCTACGGGGAGACCCAGTACTTC.

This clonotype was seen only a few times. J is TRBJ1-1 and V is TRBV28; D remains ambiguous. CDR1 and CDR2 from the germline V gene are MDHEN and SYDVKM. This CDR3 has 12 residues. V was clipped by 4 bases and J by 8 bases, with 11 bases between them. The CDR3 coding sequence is TGTGCCAGCAGTTCGGTTAACCCCGAAGCTTTCTTT. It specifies CASSSVNPEAFF.

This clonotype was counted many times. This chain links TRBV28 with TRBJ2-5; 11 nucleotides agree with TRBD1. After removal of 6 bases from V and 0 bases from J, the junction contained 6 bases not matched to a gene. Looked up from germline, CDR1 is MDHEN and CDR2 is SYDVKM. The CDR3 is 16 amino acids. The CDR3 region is CASSRDRGAHQETQYF. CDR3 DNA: TGTGCCAGCAGCCGGGACAGGGGGGCCCACCAAGAGACCCAGTACTTC.

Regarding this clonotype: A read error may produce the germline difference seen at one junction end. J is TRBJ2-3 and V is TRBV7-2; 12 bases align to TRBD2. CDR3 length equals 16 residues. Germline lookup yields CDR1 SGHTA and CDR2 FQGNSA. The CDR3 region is CASSLLAGGPSDTQCF. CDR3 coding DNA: TGTGCCAGCAGCTTACTAGCGGGAGGGCCGTCAGATACGCAGTGTTTT.